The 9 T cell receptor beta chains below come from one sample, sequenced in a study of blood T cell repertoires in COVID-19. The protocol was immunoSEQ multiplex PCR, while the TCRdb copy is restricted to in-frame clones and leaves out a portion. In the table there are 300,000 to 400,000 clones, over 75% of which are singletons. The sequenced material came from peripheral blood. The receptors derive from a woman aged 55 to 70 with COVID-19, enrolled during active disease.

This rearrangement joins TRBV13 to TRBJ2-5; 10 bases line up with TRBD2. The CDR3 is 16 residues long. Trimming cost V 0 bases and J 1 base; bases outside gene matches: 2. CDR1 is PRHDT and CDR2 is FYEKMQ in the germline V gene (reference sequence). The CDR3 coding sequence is TGTGCCAGCAGCTTAGGGATAGCGGGGGGCCAAGAGACCCAGTACTTC. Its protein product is CASSLGIAGGQETQYF.

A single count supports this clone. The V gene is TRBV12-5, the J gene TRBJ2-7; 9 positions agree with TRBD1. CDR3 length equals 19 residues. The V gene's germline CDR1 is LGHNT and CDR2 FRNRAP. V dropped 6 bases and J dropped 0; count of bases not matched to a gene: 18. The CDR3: CASGRGPALGTGSSYEQYF. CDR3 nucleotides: TGTGCTAGTGGCCGAGGCCCTGCCCTGGGGACAGGGAGCTCCTACGAGCAGTACTTC.

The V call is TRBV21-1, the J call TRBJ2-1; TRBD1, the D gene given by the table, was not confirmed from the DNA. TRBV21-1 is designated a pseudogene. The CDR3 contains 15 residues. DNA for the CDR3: TGTGCCAGCAGACTCGGGACAGGGGATTGTGATGAGCAGTTCTTC. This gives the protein CASRLGTGDCDEQFF.

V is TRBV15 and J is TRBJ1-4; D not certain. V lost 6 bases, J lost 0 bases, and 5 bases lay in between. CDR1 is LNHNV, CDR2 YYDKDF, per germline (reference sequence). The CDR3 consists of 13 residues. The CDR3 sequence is CATRSATNEKLFF. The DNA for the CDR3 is TGTGCCACCAGGAGCGCAACTAATGAAAAACTGTTTTTT. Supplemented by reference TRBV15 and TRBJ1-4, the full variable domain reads DAMVIQNPRYQVTQFGKPVTLSCSQTLNHNVMYWYQQKSSQAPKLLFHYYDKDFNNEADTPDNFQSRRPNTSFCFLDIRSPGLGDTAMYLCATRSATNEKLFFGSGTQLSVL.

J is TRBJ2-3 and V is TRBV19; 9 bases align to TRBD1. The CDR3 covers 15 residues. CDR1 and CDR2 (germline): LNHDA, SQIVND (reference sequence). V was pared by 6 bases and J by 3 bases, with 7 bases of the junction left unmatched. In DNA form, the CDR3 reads TGTGCCAGTAGGGCGGAGACAGGGGGGACAGATACGCAGTATTTT. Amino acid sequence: CASRAETGGTDTQYF.

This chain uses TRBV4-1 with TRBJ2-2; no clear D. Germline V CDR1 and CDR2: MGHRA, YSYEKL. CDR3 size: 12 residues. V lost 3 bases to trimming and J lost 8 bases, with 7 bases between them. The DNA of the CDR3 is TGCGCCAGCAGCCAGCCCAGGGGGGAGCTGTTTTTT. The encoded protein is CASSQPRGELFF.

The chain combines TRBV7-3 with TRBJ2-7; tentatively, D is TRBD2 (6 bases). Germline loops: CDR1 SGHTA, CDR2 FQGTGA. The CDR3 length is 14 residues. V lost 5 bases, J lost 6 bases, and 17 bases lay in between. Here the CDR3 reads CASSPWALGGEQYF. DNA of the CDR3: TGTGCCAGCAGCCCGTGGGCCTTGGGGGGCGAGCAGTACTTC.

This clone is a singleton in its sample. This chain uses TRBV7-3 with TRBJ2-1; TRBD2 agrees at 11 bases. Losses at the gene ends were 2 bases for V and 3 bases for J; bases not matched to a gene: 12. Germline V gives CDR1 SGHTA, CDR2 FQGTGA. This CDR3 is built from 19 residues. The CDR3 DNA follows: TGTGCCAGCAGCTTACTCCCGGGCGTTAGCGGGGGGGTCTACAATGAGCAGTTCTTC. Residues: CASSLLPGVSGGVYNEQFF.

CDR3 sequence (DNA): TGTGCCAGCTCACCACGACAGGACCCCTTGAACACTGAAGCTTTCTTT. It is translated as CASSPRQDPLNTEAFF. V and J are TRBV18 and TRBJ1-1; D perhaps matches TRBD1 (6 bases). The CDR3 loop spans 16 amino acids. V was pared by 1 base and J by 0 bases, with 12 bases between. Per germline, CDR1 KGHSH and CDR2 LQKENI.